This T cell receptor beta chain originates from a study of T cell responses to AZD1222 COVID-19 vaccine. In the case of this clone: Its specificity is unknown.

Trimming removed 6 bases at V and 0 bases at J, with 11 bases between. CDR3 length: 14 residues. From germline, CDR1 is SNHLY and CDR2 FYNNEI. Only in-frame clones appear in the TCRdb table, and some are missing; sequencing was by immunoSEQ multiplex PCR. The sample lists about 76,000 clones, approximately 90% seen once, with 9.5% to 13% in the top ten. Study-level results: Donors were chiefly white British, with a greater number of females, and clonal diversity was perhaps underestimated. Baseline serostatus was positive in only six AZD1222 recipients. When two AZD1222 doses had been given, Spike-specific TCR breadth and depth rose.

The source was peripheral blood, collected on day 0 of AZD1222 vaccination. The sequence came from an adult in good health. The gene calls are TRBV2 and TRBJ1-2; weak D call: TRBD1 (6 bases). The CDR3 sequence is CASRLDSSNYGYTF. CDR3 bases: TGTGCCAGCAGATTGGACAGTTCTAACTATGGCTACACCTTC.